Listed below are T cell receptor beta chains from one sample, sequenced in a study of T cell responses to AZD1222 COVID-19 vaccine. Generated by immunoSEQ multiplex PCR, the TCRdb table keeps only in-frame clones and is missing some. The sample carries tens of thousands of clones, about three quarters recorded once. This material consisted of peripheral blood, taken 28 days after the second AZD1222 dose. All receptors derive from an adult who received the AZD1222 COVID-19 vaccine. Both conserved end residues are part of each CDR3. A D gene is named only where the DNA matches it firmly. Clone size appears in some rows only: once, few, many, or a class for an expanded clone.

TRBV27,TRBJ2-1,NA,NA,CASRRFIAGTLTYNEQFF,TGTGCCAGCAGACGATTCATAGCCGGGACCCTGACCTACAATGAGCAGTTCTTC
TRBV7-2,TRBJ2-7,NA,NA,CASSLASGLYEQYF,TGTGCCAGCAGCTTAGCCTCGGGACTCTACGAGCAGTACTTC
TRBV28,TRBJ2-3,NA,NA,CASRPTGAPGTDTQYF,TGTGCCAGCAGACCTACCGGGGCACCGGGCACAGATACGCAGTATTTT
TRBV5-1,TRBJ2-3,NA,TRBD2,CASSLASGGGTDTQYF,TGCGCCAGCAGCTTGGCCAGCGGGGGTGGGACAGATACGCAGTATTTT
TRBV30,TRBJ1-3,NA,NA,CAWSAPQTSGNTIYF,TGTGCCTGGAGTGCCCCGCAAACCTCTGGAAACACCATATATTTT
TRBV11-1,TRBJ2-1,once,NA,CASSAPGTASYNEQFF,TGTGCCAGCAGCGCCCCCGGGACGGCCTCCTACAATGAGCAGTTCTTC
TRBV19,TRBJ2-4,NA,NA,CASSIGGINIQYF,TGTGCCAGTAGTATAGGAGGGATAAACATTCAGTACTTC
TRBV7-2,TRBJ2-3,NA,NA,CASSLVGTSTDTQYF,TGTGCCAGCAGCTTAGTTGGGACTAGCACAGATACGCAGTATTTT
TRBV13,TRBJ1-2,NA,NA,CASSLVAQDGYTF,TGTGCCAGCAGCTTAGTGGCCCAAGATGGCTACACCTTC
TRBV7-2,TRBJ2-2,NA,NA,CASSSYVGTGELFF,TGTGCCAGCAGCTCATACGTGGGCACCGGGGAGCTGTTTTTT
TRBV2,TRBJ1-5,few,NA,CASSEDGQRYQPQHF,TGTGCCAGCAGTGAAGACGGACAGCGCTATCAGCCCCAGCATTTT
TRBV11-2,TRBJ2-7,NA,NA,CASSLLVGRVPYEQYF,TGTGCCAGCAGCTTATTAGTTGGCAGGGTGCCCTACGAGCAGTACTTC
TRBV7-3,TRBJ2-7,NA,TRBD1,CASSLKGTGGDEQYF,TGTGCCAGCAGCTTAAAGGGGACAGGGGGCGACGAGCAGTACTTC
TRBV5-8,TRBJ2-3,once,TRBD2,CASSLGSSGRSDTQYF,TGTGCCAGCAGCTTGGGGTCTAGCGGGAGGTCAGATACGCAGTATTTT
TRBV6-5,TRBJ1-6,few,NA,CASRISGNSPLHF,TGTGCCAGCAGGATTTCCGGGAATTCACCCCTCCACTTT
TRBV14,TRBJ1-2,NA,NA,CASSQVGAGGYTF,TGTGCCAGCAGCCAAGTTGGGGCGGGAGGCTACACCTTC
TRBV28,TRBJ1-5,few,TRBD1,CASSDDRDNQPQHF,TGTGCCAGCAGTGACGACAGGGACAATCAGCCCCAGCATTTT
TRBV18,TRBJ1-6,few,NA,CASSPGSPSPLHF,TGTGCCAGCTCACCAGGGTCCCCTTCACCCCTCCACTTT
TRBV18,TRBJ2-6,NA,NA,CASSPGSGANVLTF,TGTGCCAGCTCACCGGGCTCTGGGGCCAACGTCCTGACTTTC
TRBV6-5,TRBJ2-5,NA,NA,CASSYNGLQETQYF,TGTGCCAGCAGTTACAACGGCCTTCAAGAGACCCAGTACTTC
TRBV7-9,TRBJ2-2,NA,NA,CASSFPQGGELFF,TGTGCCAGCAGCTTTCCCCAGGGCGGGGAGCTGTTTTTT
TRBV7-2,TRBJ2-1,NA,TRBD2,CASSLLASGSLVDEQFF,TGTGCCAGCAGCTTACTGGCTAGCGGGAGCCTAGTCGATGAGCAGTTCTTC
TRBV7-8,TRBJ2-2,NA,TRBD2,CASSFAGTSGGVGLFF,TGTGCCAGCAGCTTCGCCGGGACTAGCGGGGGGGTTGGGCTGTTTTTT
TRBV9,TRBJ2-7,NA,NA,CASSVEGGQQYF,TGTGCCAGCAGCGTAGAGGGGGGACAGCAGTACTTC
TRBV11-2,TRBJ2-2,NA,NA,CASSLVAKAGELFF,TGTGCCAGCAGCTTAGTAGCCAAGGCCGGGGAGCTGTTTTTT
TRBV28,TRBJ1-2,NA,NA,CASRTSHGYTF,TGTGCCAGCAGGACTTCCCATGGCTACACCTTC
TRBV6-4,TRBJ2-7,NA,NA,CASSCPAYEQYF,TGTGCCAGCAGTTGTCCCGCCTACGAGCAGTACTTC
TRBV19,TRBJ1-5,few,NA,CASSLGLGQGSRQPQHF,TGTGCCAGTAGTCTGGGGCTGGGCCAGGGTAGTCGTCAGCCCCAGCATTTT
TRBV3-1/TRBV3-2,TRBJ2-4,once,TRBD2,CASSQEGRGPKNIQYF,TGTGCCAGCAGCCAGGAGGGGAGGGGCCCCAAAAACATTCAGTACTTC
TRBV7-9,TRBJ2-2,NA,NA,CASSLVSWSTGELFF,TGTGCCAGCAGCTTAGTAAGCTGGTCCACCGGGGAGCTGTTTTTT
TRBV28,TRBJ2-7,once,NA,CASSGGLFRDEQYF,TGTGCCAGCAGTGGGGGACTGTTTCGGGACGAGCAGTACTTC
TRBV12-5,TRBJ2-7,NA,TRBD2,CASGLSGLAGEQYF,TGTGCTAGTGGTTTGTCCGGACTAGCCGGCGAGCAGTACTTC
TRBV5-1,TRBJ2-7,NA,TRBD1,CASSSGQASSYEQYF,TGCGCCAGCAGCTCCGGACAGGCGAGCTCCTACGAGCAGTACTTC
TRBV7-8,TRBJ1-3,NA,NA,CASSPPREDTIYF,TGTGCCAGCAGCCCCCCCCGGGAGGACACCATATATTTT
TRBV3-1/TRBV3-2,TRBJ2-7,many,TRBD2,CASSLTSGRNYEQYF,TGTGCCAGCAGCCTTACTAGCGGGAGGAACTACGAGCAGTACTTC
TRBV19,TRBJ1-5,NA,TRBD1,CASGTGNQPQHF,TGTGCCAGTGGGACAGGCAATCAGCCCCAGCATTTT
TRBV10-2,TRBJ2-7,NA,NA,CASRITGSNEQYF,TGCGCCAGCAGAATTACAGGGTCCAACGAGCAGTACTTC
TRBV4-1,TRBJ2-7,few,NA,CASSQELKSLGGSYEQYF,TGCGCCAGCAGCCAAGAATTAAAGAGTCTGGGGGGCTCCTACGAGCAGTACTTC
TRBV5-1,TRBJ2-7,NA,NA,CASSLTTPSLSYEQYF,TGCGCCAGCAGCTTGACGACTCCATCCCTCTCCTACGAGCAGTACTTC
TRBV7-3,TRBJ1-5,NA,TRBD1,CASSADRDQPQHF,TGTGCCAGCAGCGCAGACAGGGATCAGCCCCAGCATTTT
TRBV11-2,TRBJ1-3,NA,NA,CASSVAGNTIYF,TGTGCCAGCAGCGTCGCTGGAAACACCATATATTTT
TRBV28,TRBJ1-1,NA,NA,CASSSRRAEAFF,TGTGCCAGCAGCTCTCGTAGGGCTGAAGCTTTCTTT
TRBV7-2,TRBJ1-1,NA,NA,CASSSLTLNTEAFF,TGTGCCAGCAGCTCCCTTACTTTGAACACTGAAGCTTTCTTT
TRBV3-1/TRBV3-2,TRBJ2-1,NA,NA,CASSQGRLFYNEQFF,TGTGCCAGCAGCCAAGGAAGGCTTTTTTACAATGAGCAGTTCTTC
TRBV29-1,TRBJ1-2,NA,NA,CSGRTTNYGYTF,TGCAGCGGCAGGACTACTAACTATGGCTACACCTTC
TRBV19,TRBJ1-2,NA,NA,CASSIRARDHYGYTF,TGTGCCAGTAGTATTAGGGCCAGGGATCACTATGGCTACACCTTC
TRBV27,TRBJ2-5,NA,NA,CASSLLGGEGETQYF,TGTGCCAGCAGTTTACTGGGGGGCGAGGGAGAGACCCAGTACTTC
TRBV9,TRBJ1-2,NA,NA,CASSLNPTEVNYGYTF,TGTGCCAGCAGCCTAAATCCGACCGAGGTCAACTATGGCTACACCTTC
TRBV15,TRBJ1-5,NA,TRBD1,CATSRLDRSRDQPQHF,TGTGCCACCAGCAGACTGGACAGGTCCAGAGATCAGCCCCAGCATTTT
TRBV6-5,TRBJ2-5,NA,TRBD2,CASSRGGKETQYF,TGTGCCAGCAGTCGGGGGGGCAAAGAGACCCAGTACTTC
TRBV5-5,TRBJ2-7,NA,TRBD1,CASSLGLGTADYEQYF,TGTGCCAGCAGCCTTGGGTTAGGGACAGCAGACTACGAGCAGTACTTC
TRBV20-1,TRBJ1-4,NA,NA,CSASSGSNEKLFF,TGCAGTGCTAGTTCTGGGTCTAATGAAAAACTGTTTTTT
TRBV7-3,TRBJ2-3,NA,TRBD2,CASSEMPGGAQDTQYF,TGTGCCAGCAGCGAAATGCCCGGGGGGGCCCAAGATACGCAGTATTTT
TRBV28,TRBJ2-5,NA,NA,CASRNNGGPAETQYF,TGTGCCAGCAGAAACAACGGGGGGCCTGCGGAGACCCAGTACTTC
TRBV5-1,TRBJ2-3,NA,TRBD1,CASSWGQADTQYF,TGCGCCAGCAGCTGGGGACAGGCAGATACGCAGTATTTT
TRBV10-2,TRBJ2-7,NA,NA,CASRPNYKGYSYEQYF,TGCGCCAGCAGACCCAACTACAAGGGATACTCCTACGAGCAGTACTTC
TRBV12-3/TRBV12-4,TRBJ1-1,NA,NA,CASKLGQGAFF,TGTGCCAGCAAACTGGGGCAAGGAGCTTTCTTT
TRBV9,TRBJ1-2,NA,NA,CASSVGDLPLGLNYGYTF,TGTGCCAGCAGCGTAGGGGACCTGCCGCTAGGACTCAACTATGGCTACACCTTC
TRBV13,TRBJ2-7,NA,NA,CASSFRDSRSEQYF,TGTGCCAGCAGCTTCCGGGACTCCCGGAGCGAGCAGTACTTC